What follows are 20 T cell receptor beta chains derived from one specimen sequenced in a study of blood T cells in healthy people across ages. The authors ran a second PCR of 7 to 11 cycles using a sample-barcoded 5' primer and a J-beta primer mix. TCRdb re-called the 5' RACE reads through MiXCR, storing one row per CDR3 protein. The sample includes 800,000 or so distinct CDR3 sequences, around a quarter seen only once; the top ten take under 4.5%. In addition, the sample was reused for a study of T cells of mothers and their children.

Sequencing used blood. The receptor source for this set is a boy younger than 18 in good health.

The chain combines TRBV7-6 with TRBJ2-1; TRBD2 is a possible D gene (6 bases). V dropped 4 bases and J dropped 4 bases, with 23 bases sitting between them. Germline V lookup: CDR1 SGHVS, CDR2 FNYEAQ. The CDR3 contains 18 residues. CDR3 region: CASSSVRGGTRQYNEQFF. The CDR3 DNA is TGTGCCAGCAGCTCGGTGAGGGGAGGAACCCGGCAGTACAATGAGCAGTTCTTC. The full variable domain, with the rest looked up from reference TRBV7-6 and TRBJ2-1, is GAGVSQSPRYKVTKRGQDVALRCDPISGHVSLYWYRQALGQGPEFLTYFNYEAQQDKSGLPNDRFSAERPEGSISTLTIQRTEQRDSAMYRCASSSVRGGTRQYNEQFFGPGTRLTVL.

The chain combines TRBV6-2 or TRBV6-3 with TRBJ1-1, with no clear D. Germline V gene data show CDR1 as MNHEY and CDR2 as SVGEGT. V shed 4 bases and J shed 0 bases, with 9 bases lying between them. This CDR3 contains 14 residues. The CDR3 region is CASSSPILNTEAFF. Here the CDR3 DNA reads TGTGCCAGCAGTTCCCCCATTTTGAACACTGAAGCTTTCTTT.

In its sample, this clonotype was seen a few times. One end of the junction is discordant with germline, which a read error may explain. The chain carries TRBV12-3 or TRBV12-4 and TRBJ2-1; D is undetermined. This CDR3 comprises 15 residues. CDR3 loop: CASRLTSGSYNEQCF. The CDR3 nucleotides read TGTGCCAGCAGACTAACCTCGGGTTCCTACAATGAGCAGTGCTTC.

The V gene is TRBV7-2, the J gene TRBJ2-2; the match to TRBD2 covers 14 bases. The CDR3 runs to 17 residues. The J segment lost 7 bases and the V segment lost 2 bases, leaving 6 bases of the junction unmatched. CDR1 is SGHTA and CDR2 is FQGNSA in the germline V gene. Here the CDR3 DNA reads TGTGCCAGCAGCTTAAGGGGACTAGCGGGAGCGGGCGGGGAGCTGTTTTTT. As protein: CASSLRGLAGAGGELFF.

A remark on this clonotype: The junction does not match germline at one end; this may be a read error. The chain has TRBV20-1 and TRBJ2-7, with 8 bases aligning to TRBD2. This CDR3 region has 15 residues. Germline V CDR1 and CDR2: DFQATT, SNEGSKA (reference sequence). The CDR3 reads CSARPYSGISYERYF. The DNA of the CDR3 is TGCAGTGCTAGACCTTATAGCGGGATATCCTACGAGCGGTACTTC.

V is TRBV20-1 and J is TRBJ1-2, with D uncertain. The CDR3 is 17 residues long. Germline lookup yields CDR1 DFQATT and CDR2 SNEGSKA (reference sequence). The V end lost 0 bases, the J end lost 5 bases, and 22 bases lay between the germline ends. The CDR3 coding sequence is TGCAGTGCTAGAGAAGTGTCAGGCGATAGGTATTCGTATGGCTACACCTTC. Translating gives CSAREVSGDRYSYGYTF.

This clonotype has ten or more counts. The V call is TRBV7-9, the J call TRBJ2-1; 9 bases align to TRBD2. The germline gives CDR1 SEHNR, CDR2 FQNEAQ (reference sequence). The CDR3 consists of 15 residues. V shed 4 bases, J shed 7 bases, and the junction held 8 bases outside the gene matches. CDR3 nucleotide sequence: TGTGCCAGCAGCTCACCCTGGACTAGCGCGAATGAGCAGTTCTTC. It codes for CASSSPWTSANEQFF.

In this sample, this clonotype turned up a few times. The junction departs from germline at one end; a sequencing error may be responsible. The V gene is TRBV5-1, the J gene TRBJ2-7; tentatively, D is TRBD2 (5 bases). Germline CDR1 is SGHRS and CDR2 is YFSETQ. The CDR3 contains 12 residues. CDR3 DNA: TGTGCCAGCAGTGCCGAGGGATACGAGCAGTACTTC. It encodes CASSAEGYEQYF.

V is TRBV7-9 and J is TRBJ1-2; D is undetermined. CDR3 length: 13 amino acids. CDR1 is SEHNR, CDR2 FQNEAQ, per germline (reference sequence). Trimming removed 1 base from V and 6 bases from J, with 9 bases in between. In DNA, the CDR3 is TGTGCCAGCAGCTTAGATCAGCGGGATGGCTACACCTTC. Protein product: CASSLDQRDGYTF.

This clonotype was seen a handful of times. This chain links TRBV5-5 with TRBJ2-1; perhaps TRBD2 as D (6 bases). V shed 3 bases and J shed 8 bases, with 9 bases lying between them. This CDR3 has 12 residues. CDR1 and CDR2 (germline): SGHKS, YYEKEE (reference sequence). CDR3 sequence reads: CASSWDLDEQFF. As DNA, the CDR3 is TGTGCCAGCAGCTGGGACTTGGATGAGCAGTTCTTC.

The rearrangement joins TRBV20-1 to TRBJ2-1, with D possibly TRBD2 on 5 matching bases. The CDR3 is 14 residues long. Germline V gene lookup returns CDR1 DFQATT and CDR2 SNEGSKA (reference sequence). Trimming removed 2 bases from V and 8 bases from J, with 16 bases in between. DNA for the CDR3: TGCAGTGCTAGACGTTCGGCGGGCGGGTATGAGCAGTTCTTC. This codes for CSARRSAGGYEQFF.

As DNA, the CDR3 is TGTGCCAGCAGCTCCGGCGGGCTACCTTCTAGCACAGATACGCAGTATTTT. Translation gives CASSSGGLPSSTDTQYF. The V gene is TRBV7-2, the J gene TRBJ2-3; a possible D gene is TRBD2 (5 bases). Per the germline V gene, CDR1 is SGHTA and CDR2 is FQGNSA. V was trimmed by 4 bases and J by 0 bases, leaving 17 bases between them. The CDR3 is 17 amino acids.

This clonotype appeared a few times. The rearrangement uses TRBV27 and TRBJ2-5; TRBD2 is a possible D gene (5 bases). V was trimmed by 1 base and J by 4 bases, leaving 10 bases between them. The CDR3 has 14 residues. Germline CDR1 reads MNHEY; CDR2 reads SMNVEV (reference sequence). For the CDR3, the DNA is TGTGCCAGCAGTTTATTGAGCGGTTCAGAGACCCAGTACTTC. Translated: CASSLLSGSETQYF.

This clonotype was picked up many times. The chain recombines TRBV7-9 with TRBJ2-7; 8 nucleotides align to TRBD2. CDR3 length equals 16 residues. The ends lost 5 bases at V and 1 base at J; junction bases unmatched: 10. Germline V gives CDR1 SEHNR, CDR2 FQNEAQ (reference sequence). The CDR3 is CASSRLTLAESYEQYF. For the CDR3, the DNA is TGTGCCAGCAGCAGACTTACACTAGCGGAGTCCTACGAGCAGTACTTC. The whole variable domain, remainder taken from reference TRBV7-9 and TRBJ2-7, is DTGVSQNPRHKITKRGQNVTFRCDPISEHNRLYWYRQTLGQGPEFLTYFQNEAQLEKSRLLSDRFSAERPKGSFSTLEIQRTEQGDSAMYLCASSRLTLAESYEQYFGPGTRLTVT.

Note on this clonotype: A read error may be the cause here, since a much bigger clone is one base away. CDR3 sequence reads: CASIGTDTQYF. The CDR3 DNA reads as TGTGCCAGCATAGGCACAGATACGCAGTATTTT. This chain joins TRBV27 and TRBJ2-3; no reliable D call. Germline-derived CDR1 and CDR2 are MNHEY and SMNVEV (reference sequence). The CDR3 sequence is 11 residues long. The V and J ends lost 7 bases and 1 base respectively, with 3 bases between them.

The CDR3 bases are TGTGCCAGCAGTTACCGGGACCGCATCTACGAGCAGTACTTC. It specifies CASSYRDRIYEQYF. The gene calls are TRBV7-2 and TRBJ2-7; D is tentatively TRBD1 or TRBD2 (5 bases each). CDR1 is SGHTA and CDR2 is FQGNSA in the germline V gene. Deletions cut 6 bases from V and 3 bases from J, with 15 bases between. The CDR3 has 14 residues.

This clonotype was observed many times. In DNA form, the CDR3 reads TGCGCCAGCAGCTTGGGAGGCAGTACCTACAATGAGCAGTTCTTC. Its protein is CASSLGGSTYNEQFF. The V and J genes are TRBV5-1 and TRBJ2-1; D is unclear. This CDR3 has 15 amino acids. In germline, CDR1 is SGHRS, CDR2 YFSETQ. V was pared by 0 bases and J by 2 bases, with 9 bases between.

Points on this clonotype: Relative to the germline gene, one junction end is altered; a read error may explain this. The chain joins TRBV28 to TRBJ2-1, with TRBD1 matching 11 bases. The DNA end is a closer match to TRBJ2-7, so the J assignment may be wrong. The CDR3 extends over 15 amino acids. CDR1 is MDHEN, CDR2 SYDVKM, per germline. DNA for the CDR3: TGTGCCAGCAACTTTGGGACAGGGGGGTTCTACGGGCAGTACTTC. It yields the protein CASNFGTGGFYGQYF.

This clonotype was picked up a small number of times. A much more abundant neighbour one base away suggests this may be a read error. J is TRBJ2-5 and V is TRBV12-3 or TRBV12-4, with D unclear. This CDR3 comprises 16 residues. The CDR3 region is CASSLSPPEVGETRYF. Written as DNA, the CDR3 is TGTGCCAGCAGTTTATCTCCGCCAGAAGTAGGTGAGACCCGGTACTTC.

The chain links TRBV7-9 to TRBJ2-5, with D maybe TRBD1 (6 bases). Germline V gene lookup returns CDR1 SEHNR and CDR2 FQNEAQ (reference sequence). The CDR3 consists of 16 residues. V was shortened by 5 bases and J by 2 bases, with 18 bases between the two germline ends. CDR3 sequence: CASSGTGQTIQETQYF. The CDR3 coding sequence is TGTGCCAGCAGCGGAACAGGGCAGACCATTCAAGAGACCCAGTACTTC.